A selection of T cell receptor beta chains follows, all from one sample in a study of OX40 agonist ivuxolimab in advanced cancers. TCRdb's copy holds only in-frame clones and misses some; the assay was immunoSEQ multiplex PCR. The repertoire includes tens of thousands of clones, about 90% of them detected once, and approximately 5.2% sits in the top ten. The material sequenced was CD4+ or CD8+ T cells sorted from blood, taken in a trial of the OX40 agonist ivuxolimab. Receptors were obtained from an adult with an advanced solid tumor such as melanoma, head and neck, liver or kidney cancer. CDR3s leave out the opening cysteine and the closing phenylalanine or tryptophan.

v_call	j_call	cdr3_aa
TRBV19	TRBJ2-1	ASSIALAGGLNEQF
TRBV2	TRBJ2-2	ASSSRPSGELF
TRBV10-3	TRBJ2-1	AISEPGTGTGEQF
TRBV5-4	TRBJ2-7	ASSLAGLAGVEQY
TRBV7-3	TRBJ2-7	ASSPGTLSYEQY
TRBV6-5	TRBJ2-7	ASTEELAGGSEQY
TRBV4-1	TRBJ2-5	ASSQVTGDETQY
TRBV7-2	TRBJ2-7	ASSSYYEQY
TRBV11-2	TRBJ2-7	ASTPGLSYEQY
TRBV10-1	TRBJ1-1	ASSEYGAGSTEAF
TRBV5-1	TRBJ2-3	ASSVEGKHTDTQY
TRBV4-1	TRBJ2-1	ASSPTGQSNEQF
TRBV30	TRBJ1-4	AWSTAGTGDWANEKLF
TRBV7-8	TRBJ2-5	ASSFLLAEETQY
TRBV11-3	TRBJ1-1	ASSLFQGANPEAF
TRBV5-1	TRBJ2-7	ASSSGQGAYEQY